This T cell receptor beta chain was identified during a study of T cell responses to AZD1222 COVID-19 vaccine. Overall study findings and caveats: Only a handful of AZD1222 recipients, six or seven in all, had baseline seropositivity. The study reported that nearly half of spike-specific TCRs target unmutated variant regions. Two AZD1222 administrations were followed by greater Spike-specific TCR breadth and depth.

With respect to this clone: What it binds is unknown.

CDR1 DFQATT and CDR2 SNEGSKA come from the germline V gene (reference sequence). Trimming pared 6 bases from V and 7 bases from J, leaving 12 bases between. The CDR3 consists of 11 residues. Sequencing was performed with immunoSEQ multiplex PCR; in TCRdb, only in-frame clones are kept and a portion is missing. The sample yields about 130,000 clones, 88% seen once. V is TRBV20-1 and J is TRBJ1-1; the D is unclear. The source was peripheral blood, collected 28 days after the second AZD1222 dose. This TCR came from an adult who received the AZD1222 COVID-19 vaccine. The CDR3 nucleotides read TGCAGTGCCCTCACCGGGATTGAAGCTTTCTTT. This translates into CSALTGIEAFF.